The present TCR beta chain was sequenced within a study of early T cells in non-severe SARS-CoV-2 infection. Turning to the study itself: Bulk RNA taken from unsorted whole blood was sequenced, leaving chains unpaired. Study conclusions and caveats: Anti-spike CD8 responses were favored by VDJdb matching, which missed private and CD4 specificities.

Separate cDNA molecules each had unique molecular identifiers attached to them. MiXCR was run by TCRdb on the 5' RACE reads, yielding one entry per CDR3 protein. The sample lists some 57,000 distinct CDR3 sequences; 11% were seen once. The germline CDR1 and CDR2 sequences are DFQATT and SNEGSKA (reference sequence). The CDR3 is made up of 9 amino acids. V lost 5 bases, J lost 10 bases, and 8 bases lay in between. This clonotype was recorded many times. No antigen is known for it. This TCR was sampled from an adult who was a healthcare worker with PCR-confirmed SARS-CoV-2 infection or an uninfected control (not recorded which). This rearrangement joins TRBV20-1 to TRBJ1-2; D is unresolved. What was sequenced was whole blood. CDR3 sequence: CSAFPFYTF. DNA for the CDR3: TGCAGTGCTTTCCCTTTCTACACCTTC.